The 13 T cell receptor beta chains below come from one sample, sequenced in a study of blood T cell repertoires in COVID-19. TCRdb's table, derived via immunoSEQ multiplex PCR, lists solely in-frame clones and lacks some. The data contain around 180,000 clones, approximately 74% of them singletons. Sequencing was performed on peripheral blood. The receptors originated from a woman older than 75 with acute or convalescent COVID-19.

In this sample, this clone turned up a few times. DNA of the CDR3: TGTGCCAGCAGTACTGACAGTTTGACTGAAGCTTTCTTT. Amino acids: CASSTDSLTEAFF. The chain uses TRBV2 and TRBJ1-1; a weak D match, TRBD1 (5 bases). Germline V gene data show CDR1 as SNHLY and CDR2 as FYNNEI. V was pared by 5 bases and J by 5 bases, with 12 bases between. The CDR3 is made up of 13 amino acids.

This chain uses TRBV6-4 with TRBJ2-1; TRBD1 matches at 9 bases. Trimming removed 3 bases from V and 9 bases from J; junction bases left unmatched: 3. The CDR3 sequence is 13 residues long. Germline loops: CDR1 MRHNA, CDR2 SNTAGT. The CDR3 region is CASSEQGALEQFF. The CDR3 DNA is TGTGCCAGCAGTGAACAGGGGGCGCTTGAGCAGTTCTTC.

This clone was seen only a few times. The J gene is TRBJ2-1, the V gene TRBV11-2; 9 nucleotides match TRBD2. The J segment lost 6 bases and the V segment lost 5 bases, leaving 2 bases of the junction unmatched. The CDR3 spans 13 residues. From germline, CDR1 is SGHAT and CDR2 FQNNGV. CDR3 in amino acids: CASSNSGSNEQFF. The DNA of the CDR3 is TGTGCCAGCAGCAATAGCGGGAGCAATGAGCAGTTCTTC. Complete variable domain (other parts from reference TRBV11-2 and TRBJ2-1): EAGVAQSPRYKIIEKRQSVAFWCNPISGHATLYWYQQILGQGPKLLIQFQNNGVVDDSQLPKDRFSAERLKGVDSTLKIQPAKLEDSAVYLCASSNSGSNEQFFGPGTRLTVL.

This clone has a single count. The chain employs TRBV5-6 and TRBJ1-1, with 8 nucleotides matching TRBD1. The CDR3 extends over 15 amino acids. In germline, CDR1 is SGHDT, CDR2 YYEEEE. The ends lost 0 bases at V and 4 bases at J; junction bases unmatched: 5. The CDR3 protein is CASSLALDRGTEAFF. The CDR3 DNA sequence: TGTGCCAGCAGCTTGGCCCTCGACAGGGGCACTGAAGCTTTCTTT.

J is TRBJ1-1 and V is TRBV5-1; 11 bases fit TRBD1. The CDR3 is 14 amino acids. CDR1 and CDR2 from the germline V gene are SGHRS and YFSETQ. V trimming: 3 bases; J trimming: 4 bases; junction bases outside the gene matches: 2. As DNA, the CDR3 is TGCGCCAGCAGCTCCGGGACAGGGGGCACTGAAGCTTTCTTT. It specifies CASSSGTGGTEAFF.

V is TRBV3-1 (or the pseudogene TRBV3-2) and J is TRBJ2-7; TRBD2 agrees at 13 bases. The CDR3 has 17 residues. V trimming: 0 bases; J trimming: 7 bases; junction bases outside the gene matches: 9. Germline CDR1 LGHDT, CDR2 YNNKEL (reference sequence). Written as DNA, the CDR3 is TGTGCCAGCAGCCAAGAGTTCGGACTAGCGGGAGTGGGGGAGCAGTACTTC. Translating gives CASSQEFGLAGVGEQYF.

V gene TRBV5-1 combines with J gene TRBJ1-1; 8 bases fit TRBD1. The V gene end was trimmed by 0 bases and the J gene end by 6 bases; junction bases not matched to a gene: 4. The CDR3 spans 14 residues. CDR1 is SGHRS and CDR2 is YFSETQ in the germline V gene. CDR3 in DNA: TGCGCCAGCAGCTTGGGGTCAGGGGGCGCTGAAGCTTTCTTT. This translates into CASSLGSGGAEAFF.

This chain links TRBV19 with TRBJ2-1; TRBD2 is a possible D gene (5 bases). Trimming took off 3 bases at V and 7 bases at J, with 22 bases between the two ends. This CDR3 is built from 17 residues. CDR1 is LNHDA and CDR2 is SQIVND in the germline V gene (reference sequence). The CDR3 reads CASSMGAGWRATNEQFF. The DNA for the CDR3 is TGTGCCAGTAGTATGGGAGCTGGTTGGCGGGCTACAAATGAGCAGTTCTTC.

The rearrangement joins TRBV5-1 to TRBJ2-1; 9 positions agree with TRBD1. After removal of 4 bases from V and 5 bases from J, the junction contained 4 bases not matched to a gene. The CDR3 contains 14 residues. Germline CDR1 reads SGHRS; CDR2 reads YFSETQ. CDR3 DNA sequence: TGCGCCAGCAGCAGCGGGACAGGGCACAATGAGCAGTTCTTC. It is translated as CASSSGTGHNEQFF.

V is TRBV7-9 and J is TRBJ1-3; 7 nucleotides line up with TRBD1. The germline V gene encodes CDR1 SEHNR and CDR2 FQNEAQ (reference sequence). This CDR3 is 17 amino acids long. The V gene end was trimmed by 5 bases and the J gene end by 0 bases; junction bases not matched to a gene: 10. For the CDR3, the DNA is TGTGCCAGCAGCCCGACAGGGCGGGCCTACTCTGGAAACACCATATATTTT. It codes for CASSPTGRAYSGNTIYF.

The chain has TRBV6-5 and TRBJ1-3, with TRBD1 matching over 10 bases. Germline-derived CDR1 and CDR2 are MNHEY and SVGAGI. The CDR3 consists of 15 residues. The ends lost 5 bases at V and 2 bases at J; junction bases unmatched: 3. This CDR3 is CASSSGQGAGNTIYF. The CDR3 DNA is TGTGCCAGCAGTAGCGGACAGGGGGCTGGAAACACCATATATTTT.

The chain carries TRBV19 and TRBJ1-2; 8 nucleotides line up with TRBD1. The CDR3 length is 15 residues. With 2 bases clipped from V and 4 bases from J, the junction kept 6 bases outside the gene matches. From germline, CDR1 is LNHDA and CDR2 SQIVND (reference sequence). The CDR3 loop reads CASSIIGTGPYGYTF. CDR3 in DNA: TGTGCCAGTAGTATAATCGGGACAGGTCCCTATGGCTACACCTTC.

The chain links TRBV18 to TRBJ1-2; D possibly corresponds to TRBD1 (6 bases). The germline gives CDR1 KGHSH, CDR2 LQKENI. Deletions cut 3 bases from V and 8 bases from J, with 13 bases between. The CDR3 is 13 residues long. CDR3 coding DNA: TGTGCCAGCTCACCCGGGACACCCCTGGGCTACACCTTC. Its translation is CASSPGTPLGYTF.